This record looks at one T cell receptor beta chain sequence and its context. No antigen is known for it. Per-base quality was not reported, and no clone a single base away is much larger than it. The data belong to a study of molecular identifiers for immune sequencing clone quantification (dated by TCRdb to the late 2010s). Regarding the study in general: For a replicate experiment, RNA from approximately 20,000 or 100,000 naive CD8 T cells was divided into five aliquots, and four of the five aliquots were sequenced. CD8 T cells were used in a methods study to benchmark molecular-identifier clustering-based TCR repertoire sequencing (MIDCIRS) and TCR RNA copy counting. Results the study describes overall, beyond this receptor: When barcode sub-clustering was omitted, TCR diversity was inflated by chimeric consensus sequences, with chimeras reaching as high as 47%. Naive libraries contained spiked-in Jurkat TCR RNA (approximately 10 copies' worth), which is not part of the donor repertoire. Roughly 2.8 recovered TCR RNA copies per cell were obtained by modeling, versus about 10 by digital PCR, implying a capture efficiency of around 28%. Even against a background of about a million naive CD8 T cells, spiked-in Jurkat TCR RNA amounting to a single cell's worth was reported to be detectable. Highly expanded clone sizes could be underestimated if identical TCR molecules share a barcode. In CMV-specific effector cells, over 97% of molecules were held by clones above 20 RNA copies, whereas under 1% of molecules were held by such clones in naive cells.

Receptor amplification or capture employed PCR. Data came from a NextSeq 500. Bulk TCR libraries were made following a previously described method, with the TCR primers given in Table S5. Total RNA was purified with the Qiagen AllPrep DNA/RNA kit. Before analysis, reads from multiple sequencing runs of one library were combined. In the source study's methods: Reads were retained only if an exact TCR constant sequence was present, and the retained reads were trimmed to 150 nt and grouped according to their 12-nt molecular barcodes. Within each barcode group, reads were sub-clustered at a 15% Levenshtein threshold, and quality-weighted consensus sequences were built per RNA molecule. Non-functional sequences were excluded, and lower-count sequences lying one edit away from another sequence were also excluded. Based on a fit of two negative binomial distributions, barcode sub-clusters having less than 20% of the maximum read count were discarded. In-frame beta chains were kept once TCRdb had trimmed the public reads at Q25 with fastp and called clones with MiXCR. Every CDR3 protein is listed once, alongside the most common genes and DNA of its rows. The V and J calls come from TCRdb's annotation, not from the publication. This sample lists 75,000 to 95,000 distinct CDR3 sequences; approximately 23% were detected once. Roughly 0.76% of the sample is taken by the ten largest.

Libraries of naive CD8 T cells were generated from roughly 20,000 to 1,000,000 sorted cells, with 10%, 30% or 50% of the purified RNA used. On a BD FACSAria II, naive CD8 T cells were FACS-sorted as CD8+CD4-CCR7+CD45RA+ and collected into RLT Plus buffer. Ten to eleven TCR copies' worth of Jurkat RNA were spiked into about 19,000-1,100,000 naive CD8 T cell samples to test detection sensitivity. CD8 T cells were enriched with RosetteSep CD8+ T Cell Enrichment Cocktail and Ficoll-Paque, followed by ACK red cell lysis. The CDR3, cysteine through phenylalanine, is 14 amino acids long. Left in the record is the CDR3 DNA by itself, 42 bases read in frame from the first base. CDR1 and CDR2 were assigned from the germline V gene as MNHNS and SASEGT. Between the V and J ends, shortened by 1 base and 3 bases respectively, the junction contains 10 bases.

This TCR derives from a human donor in good health. Some libraries in this study had Jurkat cell RNA spiked in. The sample comprised naive CD8+ T cells from blood, with Jurkat cell RNA spiked in. The cell subset or site tag for this specimen amounts to: FACS-sorted CD8+CD4-CCR7+CD45RA+ naive T cells. The rearrangement combines TRBV6-1 with TRBJ2-7; the D gene identity is not certain. CDR3 reads: CASSEVGAHYEQYF. The sequenced DNA is TGTGCCAGCAGTGAAGTAGGCGCTCACTACGAGCAGTACTTC.